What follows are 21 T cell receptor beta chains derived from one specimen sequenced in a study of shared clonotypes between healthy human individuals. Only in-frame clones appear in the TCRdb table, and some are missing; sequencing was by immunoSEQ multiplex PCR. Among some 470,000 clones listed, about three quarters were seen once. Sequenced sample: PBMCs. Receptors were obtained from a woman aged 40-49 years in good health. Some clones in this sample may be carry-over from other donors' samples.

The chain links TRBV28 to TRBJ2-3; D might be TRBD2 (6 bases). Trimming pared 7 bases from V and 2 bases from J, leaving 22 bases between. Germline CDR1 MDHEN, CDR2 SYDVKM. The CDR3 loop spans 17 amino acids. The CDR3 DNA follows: TGTGCCAGCACCTTTTTGGCCCTGACTAGTTTCACAGATACGCAGTATTTT. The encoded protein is CASTFLALTSFTDTQYF.

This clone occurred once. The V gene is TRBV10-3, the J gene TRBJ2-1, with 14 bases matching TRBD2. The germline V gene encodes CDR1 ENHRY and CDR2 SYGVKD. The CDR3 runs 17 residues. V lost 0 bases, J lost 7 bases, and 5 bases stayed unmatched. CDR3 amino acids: CAISESTGTSGSNEQFF. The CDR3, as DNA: TGTGCCATCAGTGAGTCGACCGGGACTAGCGGGAGTAATGAGCAGTTCTTC.

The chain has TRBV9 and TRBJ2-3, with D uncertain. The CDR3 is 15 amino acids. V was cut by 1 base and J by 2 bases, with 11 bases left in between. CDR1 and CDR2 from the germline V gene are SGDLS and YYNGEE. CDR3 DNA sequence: TGTGCCAGCAGCGTACGGCAGGTGAACACAGATACGCAGTATTTT. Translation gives CASSVRQVNTDTQYF.

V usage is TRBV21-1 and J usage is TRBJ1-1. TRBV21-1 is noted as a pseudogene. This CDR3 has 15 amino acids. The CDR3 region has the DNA TGTGCCAGCAGCAACAAGTCATCGGGTCGGACGCAAGCTTCCTTT. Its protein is CASSNKSSGRTQASF.

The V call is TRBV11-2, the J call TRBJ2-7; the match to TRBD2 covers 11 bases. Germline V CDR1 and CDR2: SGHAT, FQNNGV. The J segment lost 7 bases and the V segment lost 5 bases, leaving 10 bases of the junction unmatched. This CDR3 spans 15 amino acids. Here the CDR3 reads CASSTRLAGSEEQYF. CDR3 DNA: TGTGCCAGCAGCACTAGACTAGCGGGGTCGGAGGAGCAGTACTTC. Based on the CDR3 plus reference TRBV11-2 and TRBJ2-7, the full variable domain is EAGVAQSPRYKIIEKRQSVAFWCNPISGHATLYWYQQILGQGPKLLIQFQNNGVVDDSQLPKDRFSAERLKGVDSTLKIQPAKLEDSAVYLCASSTRLAGSEEQYFGPGTRLTVT.

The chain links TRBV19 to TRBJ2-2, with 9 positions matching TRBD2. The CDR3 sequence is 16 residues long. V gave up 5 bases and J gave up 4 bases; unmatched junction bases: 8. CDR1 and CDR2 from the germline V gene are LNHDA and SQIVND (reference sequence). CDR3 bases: TGTGCCAGTAGTTGGGGGCTAGCGGGATTCACCGGGGAGCTGTTTTTT. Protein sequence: CASSWGLAGFTGELFF.

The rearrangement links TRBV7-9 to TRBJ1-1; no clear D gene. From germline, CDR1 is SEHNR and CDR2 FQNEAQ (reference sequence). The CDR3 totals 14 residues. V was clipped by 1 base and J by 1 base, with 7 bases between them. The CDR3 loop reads CASSLVLENTEAFF. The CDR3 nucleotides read TGTGCCAGCAGCTTAGTCCTGGAGAACACTGAAGCTTTCTTT.

The CDR3 bases are TGTGCCAGCAGTGAAACACCCTCGTGGAATGAGCAGTTCTTC. Residues: CASSETPSWNEQFF. The V and J genes are TRBV25-1 and TRBJ2-1; D unresolved. V was shortened by 2 bases and J by 7 bases, with 12 bases between the two germline ends. CDR3 length: 14 residues. CDR1 MGHDK and CDR2 SYGVNS come from the germline V gene.

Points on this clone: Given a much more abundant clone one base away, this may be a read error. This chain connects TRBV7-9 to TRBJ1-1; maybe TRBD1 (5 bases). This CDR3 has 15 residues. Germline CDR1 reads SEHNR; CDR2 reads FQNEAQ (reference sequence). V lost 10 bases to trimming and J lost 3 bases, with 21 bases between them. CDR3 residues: CATSDIVLSDTEAFF. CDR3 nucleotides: TGTGCCACCTCGGACATAGTCCTTTCGGACACTGAAGCTTTCTTT.

For the CDR3, the DNA is TGTGCCAGCAGCCCCGGCATTTCGGACTATGGCTACACCTTC. Residues: CASSPGISDYGYTF. V is TRBV5-6 and J is TRBJ1-2; no reliable D call. The CDR3 is 14 residues long. V was pared by 4 bases and J by 3 bases, with 13 bases between. CDR1 SGHDT and CDR2 YYEEEE come from the germline V gene.

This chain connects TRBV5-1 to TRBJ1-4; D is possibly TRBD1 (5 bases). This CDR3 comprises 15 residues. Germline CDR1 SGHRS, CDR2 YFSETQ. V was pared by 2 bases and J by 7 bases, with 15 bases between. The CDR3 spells CASSFGQGISEKLFF. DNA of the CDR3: TGCGCCAGCAGCTTTGGGCAGGGAATTTCTGAAAAACTGTTTTTT.

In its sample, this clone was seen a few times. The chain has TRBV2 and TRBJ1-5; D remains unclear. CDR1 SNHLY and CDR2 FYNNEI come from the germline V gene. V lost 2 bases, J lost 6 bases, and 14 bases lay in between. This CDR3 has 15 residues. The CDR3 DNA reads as TGTGCCAGCAGTGAAATTGGGCAGTCTGGTCAGCCCCAGCATTTT. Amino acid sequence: CASSEIGQSGQPQHF.

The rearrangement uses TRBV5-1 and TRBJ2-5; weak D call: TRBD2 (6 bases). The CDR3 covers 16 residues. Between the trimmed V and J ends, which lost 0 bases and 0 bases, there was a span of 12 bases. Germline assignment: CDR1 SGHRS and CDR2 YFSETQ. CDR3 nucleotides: TGCGCCAGCAGCTTGGTAGGGACTGACTACCAAGAGACCCAGTACTTC. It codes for CASSLVGTDYQETQYF.

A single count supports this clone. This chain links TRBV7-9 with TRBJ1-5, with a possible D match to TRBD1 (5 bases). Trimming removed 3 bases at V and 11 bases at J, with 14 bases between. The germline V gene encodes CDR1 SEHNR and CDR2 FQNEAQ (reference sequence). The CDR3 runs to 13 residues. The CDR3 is CASSLGESLAQHF. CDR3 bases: TGTGCCAGCAGCTTGGGGGAGTCTTTAGCCCAGCATTTT. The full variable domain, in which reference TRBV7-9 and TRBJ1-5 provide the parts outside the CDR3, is DTGVSQNPRHKITKRGQNVTFRCDPISEHNRLYWYRQTLGQGPEFLTYFQNEAQLEKSRLLSDRFSAERPKGSFSTLEIQRTEQGDSAMYLCASSLGESLAQHFGDGTRLSIL.

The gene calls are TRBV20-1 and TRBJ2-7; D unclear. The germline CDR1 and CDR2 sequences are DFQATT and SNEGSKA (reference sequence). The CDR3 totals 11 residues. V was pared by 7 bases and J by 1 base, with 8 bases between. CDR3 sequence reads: CSVFESYEQYF. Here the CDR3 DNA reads TGCAGTGTTTTTGAGTCCTACGAGCAGTACTTC.

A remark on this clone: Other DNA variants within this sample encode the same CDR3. CDR3 coding DNA: TGTGCCAGCAGCTTAAACAGTAACTATGGCTACACCTTC. Amino acids: CASSLNSNYGYTF. The chain employs TRBV7-9 and TRBJ1-2, with D uncertain. V was clipped by 2 bases and J by 1 base, with 5 bases between them. The length of the CDR3 is 13 residues. The germline V gene encodes CDR1 SEHNR and CDR2 FQNEAQ (reference sequence).

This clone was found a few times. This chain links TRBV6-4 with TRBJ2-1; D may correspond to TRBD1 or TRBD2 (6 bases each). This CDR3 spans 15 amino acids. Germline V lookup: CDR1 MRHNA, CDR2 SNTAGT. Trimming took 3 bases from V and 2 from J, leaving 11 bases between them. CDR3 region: CASSEGRGPYNEQFF. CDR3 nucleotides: TGTGCCAGCAGTGAGGGCCGGGGGCCCTACAATGAGCAGTTCTTC.

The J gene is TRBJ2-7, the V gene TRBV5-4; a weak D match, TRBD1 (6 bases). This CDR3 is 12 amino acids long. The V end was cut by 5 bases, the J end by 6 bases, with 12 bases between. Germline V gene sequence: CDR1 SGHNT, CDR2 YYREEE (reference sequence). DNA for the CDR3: TGTGCCAGCAGTCCTCCCAGGGGCGAGCAGTACTTC. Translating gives CASSPPRGEQYF.

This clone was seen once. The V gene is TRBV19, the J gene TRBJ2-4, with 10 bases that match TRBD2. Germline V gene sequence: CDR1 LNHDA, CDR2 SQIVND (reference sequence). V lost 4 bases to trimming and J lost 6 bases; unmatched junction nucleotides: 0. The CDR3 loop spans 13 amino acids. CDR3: CASSTSGRNIQYF. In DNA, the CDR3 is TGTGCCAGTAGTACTAGCGGGAGAAACATTCAGTACTTC.

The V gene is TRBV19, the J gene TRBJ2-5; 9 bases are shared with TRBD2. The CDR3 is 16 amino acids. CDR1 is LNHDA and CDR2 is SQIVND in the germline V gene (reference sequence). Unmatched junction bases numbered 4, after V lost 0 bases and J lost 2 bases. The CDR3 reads CASSIESLAGQETQYF. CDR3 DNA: TGTGCCAGTAGTATAGAATCCCTAGCGGGGCAAGAGACCCAGTACTTC. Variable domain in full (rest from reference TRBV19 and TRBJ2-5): DGGITQSPKYLFRKEGQNVTLSCEQNLNHDAMYWYRQDPGQGLRLIYYSQIVNDFQKGDIAEGYSVSREKKESFPLTVTSAQKNPTAFYLCASSIESLAGQETQYFGPGTRLLVL.

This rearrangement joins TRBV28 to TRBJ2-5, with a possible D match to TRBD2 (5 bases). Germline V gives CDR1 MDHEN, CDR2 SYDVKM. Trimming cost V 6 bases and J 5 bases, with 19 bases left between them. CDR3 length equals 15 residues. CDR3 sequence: CASSPRRGPQETQYF. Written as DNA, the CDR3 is TGTGCCAGCAGCCCACGGCGCGGGCCCCAGGAGACCCAGTACTTC.